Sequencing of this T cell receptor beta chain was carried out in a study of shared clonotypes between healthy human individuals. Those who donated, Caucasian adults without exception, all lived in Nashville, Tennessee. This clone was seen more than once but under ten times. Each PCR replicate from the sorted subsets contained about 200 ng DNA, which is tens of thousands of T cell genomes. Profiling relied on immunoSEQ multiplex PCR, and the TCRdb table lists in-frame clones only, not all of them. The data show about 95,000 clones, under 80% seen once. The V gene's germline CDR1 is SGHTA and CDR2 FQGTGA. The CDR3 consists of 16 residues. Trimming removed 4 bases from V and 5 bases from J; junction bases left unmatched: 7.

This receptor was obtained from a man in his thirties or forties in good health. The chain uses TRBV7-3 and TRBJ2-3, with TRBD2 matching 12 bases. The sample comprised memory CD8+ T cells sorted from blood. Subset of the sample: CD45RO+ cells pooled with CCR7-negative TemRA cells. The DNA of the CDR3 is TGTGCCAGCAGCTCACGACTAGCGGGGGAGGGAGATACGCAGTATTTT. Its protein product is CASSSRLAGEGDTQYF.